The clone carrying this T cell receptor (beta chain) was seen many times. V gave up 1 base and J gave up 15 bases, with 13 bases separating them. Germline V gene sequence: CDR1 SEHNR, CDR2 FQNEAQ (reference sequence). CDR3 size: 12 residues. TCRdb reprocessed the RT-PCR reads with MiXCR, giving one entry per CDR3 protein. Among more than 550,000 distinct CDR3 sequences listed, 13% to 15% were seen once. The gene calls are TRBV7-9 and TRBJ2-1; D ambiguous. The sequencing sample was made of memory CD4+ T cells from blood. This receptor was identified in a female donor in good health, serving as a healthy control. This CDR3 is CASSLVDGRGFF. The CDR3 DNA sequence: TGTGCCAGCAGCTTAGTCGATGGCCGTGGGTTCTTC.